This T cell receptor (beta chain) was captured by sequencing in a study of cytomegalovirus exposure and HLA in healthy donors (dated by TCRdb to the late 2010s). Describing the broader study: According to an earlier analysis of 550 to 750 of the donors, about 170 million T cells yielded approximately 120 million unique TCR beta sequences and about 300 Gb of sequence data. All discovery cohort repertoires had been generated on a single sequencing platform. Typing coverage varied by locus: roughly 629-640 donors for A, B, C, DRB1 and DQB1; 500 to 550 for DQA1; more than 600 for DPA1; around 490 for DPB1. Both class I and class II loci were covered by HLA typing, at four-digit resolution. Using immunosequencing, the study profiled T cell repertoires from fewer than 850 subjects and related those repertoires to cytomegalovirus serostatus. A separate validation cohort of some 130 different subjects was used in addition to the approximately 670-subject first cohort. The aim of the study was to test whether cataloging public T cell receptors could identify signatures of past pathogen exposure. On average, about 240,000 unique TCR beta nucleotide sequences were sequenced per donor among 398 genotyped donors of the cohort, with roughly 20% of those sequences being non-productive. In a later genetic analysis, genome-wide SNP genotypes for about 55% of the roughly 700 donors were used, and that subset was treated as a discovery cohort. Donor age, sex, ethnicity and CMV serostatus were compiled alongside the repertoire data. A later analysis re-analyzed previously published TCR beta repertoires from several hundred donors and added high-resolution HLA genotyping to study TCR occurrence patterns. Roughly 5 DR-DQ haplotypes were handled as single units for association and clustering, since linkage in the cohort was strong. Rather than drawing on any new phenotypic data, the later analysis identified candidate immune exposures from TCR beta sequences and the way those sequences occurred across donors. Among the roughly 400 genotyped donors, around 81% belonged to the genetic ancestry cluster associated with self-reported Caucasian donors. An earlier analysis of more than 450 of the donors used high-throughput TCR beta sequencing to judge whether each TCR beta V gene segment behaved as functional or pseudogenic. To predict cytomegalovirus infection status, the study brought together high-throughput TCR immunosequencing, statistical association of individual TCRs with disease status, and machine learning. Approximately 310 gigabases of sequencing data and approximately 91 million unique TCR sequences made up an early release that covered approximately 650 HLA-typed donors.

The cohort consisted of 600 to 700 healthy bone marrow donors. At the time of sampling, all cohort members were nominally healthy, though unrecorded immune exposures were likely present. The donor tested CMV seropositive, placing the donor among the approximately 310 seropositive members of the cohort. Each donor provided a peripheral blood sample, and peripheral blood mononuclear cells were used for TCR beta sequencing. The Qiagen DNeasy Blood Extraction Kit was used to extract genomic DNA from the blood cell samples. Overall study outcomes, separate from this receptor: According to a later genetic analysis, donors in an Asian-associated ancestry cluster had fewer N-insertions in productive TCRs than the approximately 610-donor mean. Most TCR sequences were seen in very few donors, while some public TCRs were found in many individuals. It was suggested by the authors that the approach could potentially be generalized to other disease states and immunological phenotypes. A later analysis found that HLA-associated TCR beta chains were more clonally expanded and had lower generation probabilities than equally common non-associated chains. The sequencing pipeline was judged likely to have produced a cluster of highly shared sequence variants as a technical artifact. Strong co-occurrence of HLA alleles, especially DR and DQ, made assigning TCR associations to individual alleles difficult. In both the original and validation cohorts, the classifier was reported to diagnose cytomegalovirus status with high specificity and sensitivity. This cohort had only TCR beta chains sequenced, and the lack of alpha or paired-chain data limited which features could be detected. Sequencing depth was assumed to be roughly uniform across donors in the presence/absence analyses, though that assumption may not hold. Because HLA typing was missing for some donors at each locus, association tests included only the typed subset. According to a later analysis, parvovirus B19, influenza, CMV and Epstein-Barr virus appeared linked to several top co-occurrence clusters. The study listed over 150 TCR beta chains as associated with cytomegalovirus. In a later analysis, TCR association rates were found to vary across HLA loci, with the most associated TCRs seen for DRB1 alleles and the fewest for HLA-C alleles. The earlier analysis of around 600 of the donors excluded roughly 17 rarely observed V segments, including chromosome 9 orphons, because counts were too low. The only immune exposure information available for the cohort was CMV serostatus. In an earlier analysis of around 600 of the donors, most TCR beta V segments appeared in productive rearrangements about 87% or about 30% of the time, broadly matching IMGT annotations. The 87-base-pair reads could not distinguish some IMGT-functional V segments, including TRBV6-2 and TRBV6-3, so those segments were excluded. V-gene and J-gene trimming of TCR beta chains was associated with a missense DCLRE1C variant in a later genetic analysis, and the association was replicated in an independent cohort. Specific HLA alleles were associated with over 15,000 TCR beta sequences at a false discovery rate of 0.05 in a later analysis. Correlated functional status among segregating V segments might be attributable to linkage disequilibrium, but an unknown experimental factor could not be ruled out. According to a later analysis, most CMV-associated TCR beta chains appeared to be HLA-restricted, and the HLA associations seemed to be driven largely by CMV exposure. A further reported finding was that TCR beta sequences accurately predicted the HLA-A and HLA-B alleles for most subjects in the first cohort. A few of the identified cytomegalovirus-associated TCR beta chains were confirmed in vitro to be specific for cytomegalovirus antigens.

CDR1 and CDR2, per the germline V gene, are SGHTA and FQGNSA. Trimming accounts for 0 bases at V and 5 bases at J, while the number of junction bases matched to no gene is 6. The CDR3 has 16 amino acids, counting the end cysteine and phenylalanine. Only CDR3 DNA is held: 48 bases, read in frame from base 1. To prepare the library, the immunoSEQ multiplex PCR assay was applied. A mixture of 60 forward primers for TCR Vbeta segments and 13 reverse primers for TCR Jbeta segments was used in the multiplex PCR. A multiplex PCR assay on genomic DNA amplified the CDR3 region of rearranged TCR beta genes. The amplified TCR beta libraries were sequenced on the Illumina HiSeq System as 87-base-pair reads. Turning to the authors' computational methods: Across the 670 or so repertoires, a later analysis counted 80 million or so unique TCR beta chains, around 11 million of which were shared by at least two donors. To remove PCR and sequencing errors, raw reads were error-corrected and collapsed into unique sequences using a nearest-neighbor algorithm that merged closely related sequences. To assign V, D and J gene segments, CDR3 sequences were aligned to IMGT reference sequences. For a sequence to be retained, a match of at least six nucleotides was required to both a V gene segment and a J gene segment. A rearrangement counted as productive if the CDR3 had no stop codons and remained in frame with V and J, and every other rearrangement counted as non-productive. CDR3 was defined according to IMGT convention as the region running from the second conserved V-encoded cysteine to the conserved J-encoded phenylalanine. The earlier analysis of about 560 of the donors excluded any sequence lacking an unambiguous match to a single V gene segment. In an earlier analysis of approximately 550 of the donors, V segments were called functional above 56.7% productive rearrangements and were called segregating when the between-donor standard deviation exceeded 5%. To diagnose cytomegalovirus status from the catalog of TCR beta chain sequences, a statistical classification framework was built. A later analysis assigned V and J genes by comparing TCR nucleotide sequences with IMGT/GENE-DB human TR gene sequences. In a later analysis, CDR3 sequences and most-parsimonious VDJ recombination scenarios were assigned using the TCRdist pipeline. In a later analysis, every TCR beta chain was defined by the combination of its CDR3 amino acid sequence and its V-gene family, and reads without a unique V-gene family were dropped. In a later analysis, 450 to 600 highly shared, low-generation-probability nucleotide sequences were removed to address suspected cross-contamination and a sequencing artifact. In a later analysis, a clonal expansion index for each public chain was calculated from normalized within-repertoire ranks of inferred template counts. In a later analysis, generation probabilities were computed with a VDJ recombination model fitted to out-of-frame rearrangements, and the resulting probabilities were checked against IGoR. In a later analysis, TCR-TCR, TCR-HLA and TCR-CMV co-occurrence was scored with hypergeometric tests, and a repertoire-size bias correction was applied to TCR pairs. False discovery rates were estimated in a later analysis by permuting HLA or CMV assignments 20 times. In a later analysis, co-occurring TCRs were grouped with DBSCAN, and TCRdist sequence similarity was added when clustering was performed within HLA-allele-positive subsets. Repertoires with fewer than 30,000 or more than 120,000 public chains were left out of co-occurrence clustering, as were five repertoires with anomalous nucleotide sharing. The table comes from immuneACCESS by way of TCRdb, which keeps in-frame sequences with V and J called. Part of the clones is missing from these tables; in studies checked, under half for an unresolved V gene and the rest for unknown reasons. V, J and clone size derive from that table, while D and trimming were established from the DNA sequence. Counted in this sample were under 130,000 clones; about 83% of them appeared once. The ten largest clones take up roughly 5% of the sample.

This clone was counted a single time. This receptor's antigen is unknown. Qualities for individual bases were not recorded, and no much larger clone is one base off. The clonotype was recovered from a female donor in good health and CMV-seropositive. The rearrangement joined TRBV7-2 to TRBJ2-5, and TRBD1 matches 10 of the central bases. The specimen was PBMCs. The DNA sequence is as follows: TGTGCCAGCAGCTTAGCGGGGGACAGGGGTCGGGAGACCCAGTACTTC. It encodes CASSLAGDRGRETQYF.